This T cell receptor beta chain emerged from a study of blood T cell repertoires in COVID-19. The CDR3 consists of 13 residues. Germline CDR1 and CDR2: SGHNT and YYREEE (reference sequence). Trimming took 3 bases from V and 5 from J, leaving 11 bases between them. This table comes from immunoSEQ multiplex PCR, and its TCRdb copy is limited to in-frame clones, with some not included. The sample comprises 150,000 to 160,000 clones, roughly 80% of which are singletons, and approximately 32% rests with the top ten. Sequenced: peripheral blood. V usage is TRBV5-4 and J usage is TRBJ2-5; D perhaps matches TRBD2 (6 bases). This sequence was found in a woman in her sixties or seventies with acute or convalescent COVID-19. For the CDR3, the DNA is TGTGCCAGCAGCTCGGGGGAGTCGGAGACCCAGTACTTC. The encoded protein is CASSSGESETQYF.